Below are 9 T cell receptor beta chains sequenced from a single sample in a study of lymphopenia after photon versus proton radiotherapy. TCRdb's table, derived via immunoSEQ multiplex PCR, lists solely in-frame clones and lacks some. The sample lists tens of thousands of clones, about nine tenths occurring once. Here the sequenced sample was peripheral blood, taken from a patient treated with photon-based radiotherapy. The receptors originated from a woman aged 70-85 years with pancreatic cancer.

Only a few counts were recorded for this clone. The V call is TRBV11-1, the J call TRBJ2-2; 10 nucleotides agree with TRBD1. V lost 4 bases, J lost 9 bases, and 5 bases stayed unmatched. Germline CDR1 reads SGHAT; CDR2 reads FQDESV (reference sequence). The CDR3 is made up of 14 amino acids. For the CDR3, the DNA is TGTGCCAGCAGCTCGGGGACAGGGGCCCGGGAGCTGTTTTTT. It yields the protein CASSSGTGARELFF.

The rearrangement joins TRBV4-3 to TRBJ2-3, with 10 bases identical to TRBD2. With 2 bases clipped from V and 2 bases from J, the junction kept 13 bases outside the gene matches. In germline, CDR1 is LGHNA, CDR2 YSLEER. The CDR3 has 19 residues. The CDR3 nucleotides are TGCGCCAGCAGCCAAAACAGCGGGAGGGTAGGGGGGTACACAGATACGCAGTATTTT. Its protein is CASSQNSGRVGGYTDTQYF.

In DNA form, the CDR3 reads TGTGCCAGCAGCCAGGCGGGGGGGGAAGGGGAGACCCAGTACTTC. Its protein is CASSQAGGEGETQYF. The rearrangement links TRBV7-6 to TRBJ2-5; 9 nucleotides agree with TRBD2. The CDR3 runs 15 residues. Germline V CDR1 and CDR2: SGHVS, FNYEAQ. Trimming removed 5 bases from V and 5 bases from J; junction bases left unmatched: 9.

The chain couples TRBV6-1 to TRBJ2-2, with D possibly TRBD2 on 6 matching bases. V lost 11 bases, J lost 3 bases, and 16 bases lay in between. CDR1 MNHNS and CDR2 SASEGT come from the germline V gene. The CDR3 sequence is 14 residues long. The CDR3 protein is CAAGRQFDTGELFF. The CDR3 bases are TGTGCCGCGGGGCGGCAGTTCGACACCGGGGAGCTGTTTTTT.

This clone was detected a few times. V gene TRBV28 combines with J gene TRBJ1-3; D not resolved. The germline V gene encodes CDR1 MDHEN and CDR2 SYDVKM. The V gene lost 8 bases and the J gene lost 7 bases, with 6 bases spanning the gap. The CDR3 sequence is 10 residues long. In nucleotides, the CDR3 is TGTGCCAGCGGCGTTAACACCATATATTTT. Amino acid sequence: CASGVNTIYF.

V usage is TRBV9 and J usage is TRBJ2-2, with D perhaps TRBD2 (5 bases). The V end lost 0 bases, the J end lost 2 bases, and 11 bases lay between the germline ends. CDR1 is SGDLS and CDR2 is YYNGEE in the germline V gene. The CDR3 consists of 16 residues. The CDR3 coding sequence is TGTGCCAGCAGCGTAGGGACGACTACTAACACCGGGGAGCTGTTTTTT. Its translation: CASSVGTTTNTGELFF.

This clone appeared once. The V gene is TRBV27, the J gene TRBJ2-3; 12 nucleotides match TRBD1. The ends lost 3 bases at V and 4 bases at J; junction bases unmatched: 2. The length of the CDR3 is 15 residues. Germline values: CDR1 MNHEY, CDR2 SMNVEV (reference sequence). The CDR3 region is CASSFWDRGPDTQYF. CDR3 nucleotides: TGTGCCAGCAGTTTTTGGGACAGGGGGCCAGATACGCAGTATTTT.

This clone has a single count. The genes are TRBV20-1 and TRBJ2-1; D perhaps matches TRBD1 (5 bases). CDR1 is DFQATT, CDR2 SNEGSKA, per germline (reference sequence). With 6 bases removed from V and 4 bases from J, the gap between germline ends came to 7 bases. This CDR3 comprises 11 residues. In DNA form, the CDR3 reads TGCAGTGCACAGGATTACAATGAGCAGTTCTTC. It is translated as CSAQDYNEQFF.

The rearrangement joins TRBV4-2 to TRBJ1-1; 8 bases fit TRBD1. The CDR3 spans 15 residues. Germline CDR1 and CDR2: LGHNA and YNFKEQ. The J segment lost 5 bases and the V segment lost 0 bases, leaving 5 bases of the junction unmatched. The CDR3 is CASSQDGQGWTEAFF. Written as DNA, the CDR3 is TGTGCCAGCAGCCAAGATGGACAGGGATGGACTGAAGCTTTCTTT.